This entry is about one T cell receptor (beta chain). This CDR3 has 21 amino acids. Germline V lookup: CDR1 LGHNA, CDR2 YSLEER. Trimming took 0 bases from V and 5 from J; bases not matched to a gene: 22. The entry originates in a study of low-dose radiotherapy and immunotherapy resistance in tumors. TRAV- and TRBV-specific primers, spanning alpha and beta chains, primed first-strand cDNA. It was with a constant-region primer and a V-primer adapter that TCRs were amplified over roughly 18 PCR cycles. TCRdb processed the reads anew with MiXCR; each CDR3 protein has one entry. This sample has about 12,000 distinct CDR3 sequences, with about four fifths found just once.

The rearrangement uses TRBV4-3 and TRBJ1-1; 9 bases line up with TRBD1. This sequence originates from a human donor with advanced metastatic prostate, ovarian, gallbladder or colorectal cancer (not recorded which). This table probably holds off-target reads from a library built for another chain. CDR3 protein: CASSQEKGRPGQGSKTTEAFF. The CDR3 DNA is TGCGCCAGCAGCCAAGAAAAGGGACGACCGGGACAGGGCTCCAAGACAACTGAAGCTTTCTTT.